Below, 13 T cell receptor beta chains from the same sample are listed, as sequenced in a study of cytomegalovirus exposure and HLA in healthy donors. The study ran its PCR with 60 Vbeta and 13 Jbeta primers. Sequencing was performed with immunoSEQ multiplex PCR; in TCRdb, only in-frame clones are kept and a portion is missing. The sample lists roughly 100,000 clones, around 75% occurring once. The specimen was PBMCs. The receptors were gathered from a man in his forties in good health and CMV-seronegative.

This clone was detected many times. V gene TRBV6-5 combines with J gene TRBJ2-7; 8 positions agree with TRBD1. Germline V gives CDR1 MNHEY, CDR2 SVGAGI. Germline trimming cut 6 bases from V and 0 bases from J; bases unmatched to any gene: 7. This CDR3 region has 15 residues. The CDR3 is CASSGLTGDSYEQYF. The CDR3 bases are TGTGCCAGCAGCGGATTGACAGGGGACTCCTACGAGCAGTACTTC.

The genes are TRBV9 and TRBJ2-7; 13 bases match TRBD2. Germline loops: CDR1 SGDLS, CDR2 YYNGEE. There are 20 residues in the CDR3. Germline trimming cut 0 bases from V and 3 bases from J; bases unmatched to any gene: 15. CDR3 in DNA: TGTGCCAGCAGCGTAGTTCGTTCCGGACTAGCGGGAGTGATATTCTACGAGCAGTACTTC. Protein product: CASSVVRSGLAGVIFYEQYF.

The J gene is TRBJ1-5, the V gene TRBV4-1; possible D gene TRBD1, 5 bases. The CDR3 contains 16 residues. V shed 1 base and J shed 7 bases, with 17 bases lying between them. Germline V gene sequence: CDR1 MGHRA, CDR2 YSYEKL. Written as DNA, the CDR3 is TGCGCCAGCAGCCAAGTCAGGGTTGGTGCAGGACAGCCCCAGCATTTT. Translated: CASSQVRVGAGQPQHF.

The chain recombines TRBV6-5 with TRBJ2-1, with D possibly TRBD2 on 5 matching bases. Between the trimmed V and J ends, which lost 6 bases and 7 bases, there was a span of 10 bases. The CDR3 contains 12 residues. The germline V gene encodes CDR1 MNHEY and CDR2 SVGAGI. CDR3 amino acids: CASSLLGNEQFF. CDR3 in DNA: TGTGCCAGCAGCCTACTAGGAAATGAGCAGTTCTTC.

The J gene is TRBJ1-4, the V gene TRBV9, with a weak D call TRBD1 (6 bases). Germline V gene lookup returns CDR1 SGDLS and CDR2 YYNGEE. The CDR3 is 16 amino acids. V was shortened by 3 bases and J by 2 bases, with 14 bases between the two germline ends. As DNA, the CDR3 is TGTGCCAGCAGCGCAGGACAGATCTTGACTAATGAAAAACTGTTTTTT. Protein product: CASSAGQILTNEKLFF.

This clone was seen a single time. The rearrangement links TRBV7-9 to TRBJ2-7; 7 bases line up with TRBD2. Germline-derived CDR1 and CDR2 are SEHNR and FQNEAQ (reference sequence). J lost 2 bases, V lost 3 bases, and 4 bases had no gene match. CDR3 length equals 14 residues. CDR3 in DNA: TGTGCCAGCAGCTTCGTCAGCGGGACCTACGAGCAGTACTTC. As protein: CASSFVSGTYEQYF.

The chain is built from TRBV19 and TRBJ1-2; D not resolved. The CDR3 has 13 residues. Trimming removed 0 bases at V and 9 bases at J, with 11 bases between. In germline, CDR1 is LNHDA, CDR2 SQIVND (reference sequence). CDR3 region: CASSIDARPSYTF. CDR3 bases: TGTGCCAGTAGTATAGATGCGCGCCCTAGCTACACCTTC.

The chain combines TRBV5-1 with TRBJ2-7; 9 nucleotides match TRBD2. The length of the CDR3 is 13 residues. The germline CDR1 and CDR2 sequences are SGHRS and YFSETQ. V shed 5 bases, J shed 2 bases, and the junction held 2 bases outside the gene matches. This CDR3 reads CASSLAGTYEQYF. In DNA form, the CDR3 reads TGCGCCAGCAGTCTAGCGGGGACCTACGAGCAGTACTTC.

V is TRBV2 and J is TRBJ1-3; D is uncertain. In germline, CDR1 is SNHLY, CDR2 FYNNEI. This CDR3 has 13 amino acids. This CDR3 reads CVTRRGPGNTIYF. CDR3 sequence (DNA): TGTGTCACCCGTCGGGGTCCCGGAAACACCATATATTTT.

The J gene is TRBJ2-7, the V gene TRBV7-6; possible D gene TRBD2, 6 bases. The germline V and J ends were trimmed by 1 base and 4 bases, with 14 bases remaining between them. The CDR3 sequence is 15 residues long. Germline V CDR1 and CDR2: SGHVS, FNYEAQ. DNA of the CDR3: TGTGCCAGCAGCTTAGTTGGGGGAGGATTGTACGAGCAGTACTTC. Translated, it gives CASSLVGGGLYEQYF. Complete variable domain (other parts from reference TRBV7-6 and TRBJ2-7): GAGVSQSPRYKVTKRGQDVALRCDPISGHVSLYWYRQALGQGPEFLTYFNYEAQQDKSGLPNDRFSAERPEGSISTLTIQRTEQRDSAMYRCASSLVGGGLYEQYFGPGTRLTVT.

The genes are TRBV19 and TRBJ2-3; 10 bases are shared with TRBD2. From germline, CDR1 is LNHDA and CDR2 SQIVND (reference sequence). This CDR3 has 15 residues. V lost 4 bases and J lost 6; bases outside the gene matches: 7. The CDR3 reads CASSRVAGGLDTQYF. Written as DNA, the CDR3 is TGTGCCAGTAGTAGAGTAGCGGGAGGTTTGGATACGCAGTATTTT.

This chain joins TRBV28 and TRBJ1-2, with 7 bases identical to TRBD1. Germline CDR1 and CDR2: MDHEN and SYDVKM. The CDR3 sequence is 13 residues long. Unmatched junction bases numbered 5, after V lost 6 bases and J lost 4 bases. CDR3 loop: CASRGGQTYGYTF. The CDR3 bases are TGTGCCAGCAGGGGGGGACAGACCTATGGCTACACCTTC.

The J gene is TRBJ2-2, the V gene TRBV27; D uncertain. Germline V gives CDR1 MNHEY, CDR2 SMNVEV (reference sequence). V shed 3 bases and J shed 5 bases, with 13 bases lying between them. This CDR3 has 15 residues. CDR3 sequence (DNA): TGTGCCAGCAGTTTTGGTGGTCTAAGAACCGGGGAGCTGTTTTTT. It codes for CASSFGGLRTGELFF.